A selection of T cell receptor beta chains follows, all from one sample in a study of cytotoxic CD8 clonotypes in ibrutinib-treated CLL. Repertoires were generated with immunoSEQ multiplex PCR, while TCRdb's copy carries only in-frame clones and drops some. The data show 45,000 or so clones, approximately 70% seen once. Sequenced material: PBMCs, taken after 12 months of ibrutinib treatment. Every receptor here comes from a human donor with chronic lymphocytic leukemia. Both conserved end residues are part of each CDR3. The order of the fields is clone size, D gene, V gene, J gene, CDR3 protein, CDR3 DNA. D genes are given only for firm matches. Not all rows give a size; the values are once, few, many and, for expanded clones, a class.

few	-	TRBV7-9	TRBJ1-2	CASSSGVYGYTF	TGTGCCAGCAGCTCCGGAGTCTATGGCTACACCTTC
-	TRBD1	TRBV27	TRBJ2-1	CASSLRDREDEQFF	TGTGCCAGCAGTTTAAGGGACAGGGAAGATGAGCAGTTCTTC
few	-	TRBV5-1	TRBJ1-5	CASSLSSPSQPQHF	TGCGCCAGCAGCTTGTCCTCTCCCTCTCAGCCCCAGCATTTT
-	TRBD2	TRBV19	TRBJ2-2	CASQGTSKAGELFF	TGTGCCAGTCAAGGGACTAGCAAGGCGGGGGAGCTGTTTTTT
few	-	TRBV5-4	TRBJ2-1	CASSLGGASGNEQFF	TGTGCCAGCAGCCTAGGGGGGGCAAGCGGCAATGAGCAGTTCTTC
-	TRBD1	TRBV28	TRBJ1-5	CASNAGGGNQPQHF	TGTGCCAGCAATGCAGGGGGCGGAAATCAGCCCCAGCATTTT
-	-	TRBV27	TRBJ2-3	CASSLKRVSTDTQYF	TGTGCCAGCAGTCTCAAGCGGGTGAGCACAGATACGCAGTATTTT
-	TRBD2	TRBV9	TRBJ2-1	CASSVGLSTSSHAEQFF	TGTGCCAGCAGCGTAGGTTTGTCGACTAGCTCACACGCTGAGCAGTTCTTC
few	-	TRBV7-9	TRBJ2-7	CASSPVYEQYF	TGTGCCAGCAGCCCTGTCTACGAGCAGTACTTC
few	-	TRBV11-2	TRBJ1-3	CASTRQSGNTIYF	TGTGCCAGCACTAGGCAATCTGGAAACACCATATATTTT
-	-	TRBV5-4	TRBJ1-2	CASSLAGRAGYTF	TGTGCCAGCAGCTTGGCGGGCAGGGCAGGCTACACCTTC
once	-	TRBV29-1	TRBJ2-5	CSVAYVQGRETQYF	TGCAGCGTTGCCTATGTTCAGGGGCGGGAGACCCAGTACTTC